This TCR beta chain appears in the sequencing data of a study of shared clonotypes between healthy human individuals. Study in general: Three plates each covered CD4 naive and memory; CD8 naive two, CD8 memory one.

Authors' analysis steps: Owing to the provision of junction-only sequences devoid of quality scores by immunoSEQ, filtering differed. Generated by immunoSEQ multiplex PCR, the TCRdb table keeps only in-frame clones and is missing some. V, J and clone size are those of that table, while D and trimming were read from the DNA. In the table there are some 1 million clones, 60% to 80% of which are singletons. Trimming pared 4 bases from V and 0 bases from J, leaving 10 bases between. The CDR3 spans 14 residues. Germline loops: CDR1 SGHDT, CDR2 YYEEEE. In regard to this clone: Its antigen is unknown.

Whole-study findings and limits: Between several donors, naive CD4 clonotypes were shared at a level of about 5%. Blood was the sole source, and tissue repertoires probably differ.

Sequencing was carried out using memory CD4+ T cells sorted from blood. Subset given: CD45RA-negative fraction. The origin of this receptor is a man aged 18 to 30 in good health. The rearrangement links TRBV5-6 to TRBJ1-2; no clear D. The chain's CDR3 is CASSPGRANYGYTF. CDR3 sequence (DNA): TGTGCCAGCAGCCCGGGAAGGGCTAACTATGGCTACACCTTC.